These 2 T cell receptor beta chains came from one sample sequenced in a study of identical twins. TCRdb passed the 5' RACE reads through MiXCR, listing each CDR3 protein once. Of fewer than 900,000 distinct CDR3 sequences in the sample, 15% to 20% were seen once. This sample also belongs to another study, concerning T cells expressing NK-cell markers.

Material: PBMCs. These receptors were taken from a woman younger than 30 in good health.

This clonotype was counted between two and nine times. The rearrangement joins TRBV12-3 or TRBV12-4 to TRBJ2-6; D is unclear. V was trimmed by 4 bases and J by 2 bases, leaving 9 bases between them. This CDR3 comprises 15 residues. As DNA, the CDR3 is TGTGCCAGCAGTTCCCCACGGACTGGGGCCAACGTCCTGACTTTC. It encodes CASSSPRTGANVLTF.

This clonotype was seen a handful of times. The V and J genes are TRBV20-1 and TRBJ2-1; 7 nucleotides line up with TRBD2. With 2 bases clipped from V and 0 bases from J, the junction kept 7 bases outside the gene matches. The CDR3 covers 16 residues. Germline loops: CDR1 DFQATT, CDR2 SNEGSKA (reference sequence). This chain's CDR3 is CSARTGTTSSYNEQFF. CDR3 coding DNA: TGCAGTGCTAGAACTGGGACTACAAGCTCCTACAATGAGCAGTTCTTC.